This TCR beta chain originates from a study of blood T cells in healthy people across ages. Study-wide results and caveats: When set beside aged donors, long-lived donors presented more naive CD4+ cells and higher diversity. Age showed a roughly linear inverse relationship with TCR beta diversity per million T cells.

This clonotype occurred once. The antigen is unknown. Primed by a sample-barcoded 5' primer and a J-beta primer mix, a second PCR proceeded for 7 to 11 cycles. TCRdb re-derived calls from the 5' RACE reads in MiXCR, one entry per CDR3 protein. Of hundreds of thousands of distinct CDR3 sequences in the sample, around 30% were seen once. The CDR3 covers 12 residues. At least 6.5 million PBMCs were isolated per sample. The total RNA that was extracted per sample amounted to at least 5.5 micrograms. This sequence originates from a woman aged 70-85 years in good health. V is TRBV12-3 or TRBV12-4 and J is TRBJ2-5; unclear D gene. Matching the DNA end better, TRBJ2-1 makes the J call doubtful. The sample was blood. The CDR3 is CASSLTVLEQFF. The CDR3 DNA is TGTGCCAGCAGTTTAACCGTCCTTGAGCAGTTCTTC.